This T cell receptor (beta chain) emerged from a study of cytomegalovirus exposure and HLA in healthy donors. Study summary: Early released data had around 79 million unique TCRs, all coming from HLA-typed donors. Study-level findings and limits: Later on, an analysis tied 18,000 or so TCR beta sequences to HLA alleles at 0.05 false discovery rate. Later analysis found that TCR beta chains associated with HLA were more clonally expanded than other, equally common chains. Earlier results showed most TCR beta V segments being productive about 87% or about 30% of the time.

Per germline, CDR1 SGHDT and CDR2 YYEEEE. The CDR3 has 15 amino acids. V shed 2 bases and J 1 base; nucleotides not matched to a gene: 2. This clone was seen just once. Its antigen is not known. Use of 60 Vbeta and 13 Jbeta primers characterized the PCR. TCRdb's copy holds only in-frame clones and misses some; the assay was immunoSEQ multiplex PCR. This sample carries 150,000 to 200,000 clones, 68% of them seen once, and the ten largest clones take about 1.3%. Material for sequencing was PBMCs. This receptor was taken from a man aged 50 or older in good health and CMV-seronegative. J is TRBJ1-4 and V is TRBV5-6; TRBD1 agrees at 7 bases. The CDR3 sequence: CASSFTGVTNEKLFF. The CDR3 DNA follows: TGTGCCAGCAGCTTCACAGGGGTAACTAATGAAAAACTGTTTTTT.